The next 8 T cell receptor beta chains were all read from a single sample in a study of CXCR3-negative and CXCR3-positive naive CD8 T cells. Broader study findings: Naive CXCR3-positive cells had TRB CDR3s more hydrophobic than those of CXCR3-negative naive cells.

Their antigens are not known. All TRB cDNA libraries came from 5' RACE performed with UMI labels. From its re-call of the 5' RACE reads, TCRdb lists each CDR3 protein once, without DNA. This table holds roughly 100,000 distinct CDR3 sequences. Sequenced material: naive CXCR3+ CD8+ T cells from blood. Subset here: CD45RO-CCR7+CD27+CD95- naive CD8+ T cells expressing CXCR3 (TNR3+). These receptors came from a human donor in good health. Some clones in this sample may be carry-over from other donors' samples.

The chain uses TRBV7-9 and TRBJ2-7; the D call of TRBD1 rests on TCRdb alone, since no DNA is present to check it. The CDR3 length is 15 residues. Germline CDR1 SEHNR, CDR2 FQNEAQ (reference sequence). The CDR3 reads CASSRSGQSTYEQYF.

This rearrangement joins TRBV3-1 to TRBJ2-3. The CDR3 length is 13 residues. Looked up from germline, CDR1 is LGHDT and CDR2 is YNNKEL (reference sequence). The CDR3 loop reads CASSEDYTDTQYF.

The chain recombines TRBV15 with TRBJ2-4; TCRdb lists TRBD1, though no DNA is available to test this call. The CDR3 covers 14 residues. Looked up from germline, CDR1 is LNHNV and CDR2 is YYDKDF (reference sequence). CDR3 in amino acids: CATAPRAKVDIQYF.

The V gene is TRBV5-6, the J gene TRBJ2-7; there is no DNA to check the TCRdb D call of TRBD1. This CDR3 contains 16 residues. Per the germline V gene, CDR1 is SGHDT and CDR2 is YYEEEE. The CDR3 here is CASSLGAGQALYEQYF.

This sequence joins TRBV4-3 and TRBJ2-7. The V gene's germline CDR1 is LGHNA and CDR2 YSLEER. This CDR3 contains 15 residues. This CDR3 is CASSQQAVGAYEQYF.

V usage is TRBV27 and J usage is TRBJ1-4; TCRdb indicates TRBD1, and absent DNA this call remains unverified. The CDR3 length is 17 residues. From germline, CDR1 is MNHEY and CDR2 SMNVEV (reference sequence). The CDR3: CASSLISSSWADEKLFF.

The rearrangement links TRBV5-1 to TRBJ2-7; TCRdb's assignment of TRBD2 cannot be checked, as there is no DNA. CDR3 length equals 13 residues. Germline CDR1 and CDR2: SGHRS and YFSETQ. The CDR3 spells CASRIAGTYEQYF.

The V and J genes are TRBV14 and TRBJ2-1; TCRdb picks TRBD2, but there is no DNA to check that call. The CDR3 covers 16 residues. The V gene's germline CDR1 is SGHDN and CDR2 FVKESK. The CDR3 here is CASSQASGGAHNEQFF.